This T cell receptor beta chain appears in the sequencing data of a study of siplizumab effects on memory and regulatory T cells. Overall study results and limits: Naive T cells were seemingly more diverse than memory cells, and major contributions to the alloresponse seemed to be made by them. Unstimulated subsets contained matches for only a minor fraction of alloreactive clones.

For this clone: The antigen remains undetermined.

Germline V CDR1 and CDR2: SEHNR, FQNEAQ (reference sequence). The CDR3 runs to 14 residues. J was trimmed by 4 bases and V by 5 bases; bases with no gene match: 8. Assay used: immunoSEQ multiplex PCR; TCRdb lists only in-frame clones, some missing. The profile shows around 100,000 clones, about 90% of them singletons. This sequence joins TRBV7-9 and TRBJ2-7; TRBD2 matches 7 bases. Sequencing input: CD4+ T cells sorted from blood. This receptor was taken from a human donor in good health. The CDR3 reads CASSPGGGMYEQYF. CDR3 DNA sequence: TGTGCCAGCAGCCCCGGGGGAGGGATGTACGAGCAGTACTTC.